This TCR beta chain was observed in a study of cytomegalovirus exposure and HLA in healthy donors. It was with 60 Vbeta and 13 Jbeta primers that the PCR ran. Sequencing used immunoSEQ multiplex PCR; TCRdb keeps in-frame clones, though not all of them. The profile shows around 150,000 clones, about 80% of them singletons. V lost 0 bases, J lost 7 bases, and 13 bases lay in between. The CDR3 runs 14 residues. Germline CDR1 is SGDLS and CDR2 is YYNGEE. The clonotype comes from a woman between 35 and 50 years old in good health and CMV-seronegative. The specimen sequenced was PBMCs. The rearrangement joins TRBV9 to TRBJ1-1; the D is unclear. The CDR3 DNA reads TGTGCCAGCAGCGTAGTAGAGGGAGCAGATGAAGCTTTCTTT. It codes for CASSVVEGADEAFF.